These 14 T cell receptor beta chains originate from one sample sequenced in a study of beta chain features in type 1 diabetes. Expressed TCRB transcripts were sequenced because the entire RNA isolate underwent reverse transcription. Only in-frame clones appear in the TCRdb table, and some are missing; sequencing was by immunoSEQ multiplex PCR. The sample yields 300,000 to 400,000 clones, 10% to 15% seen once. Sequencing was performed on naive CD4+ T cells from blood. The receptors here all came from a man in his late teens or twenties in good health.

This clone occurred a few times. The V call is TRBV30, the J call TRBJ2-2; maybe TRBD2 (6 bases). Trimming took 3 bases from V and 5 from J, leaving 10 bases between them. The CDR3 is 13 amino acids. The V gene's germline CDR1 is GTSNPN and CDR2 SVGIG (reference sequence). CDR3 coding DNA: TGTGCCTGGAGGGGACTGGGAACCGGGGAGCTGTTTTTT. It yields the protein CAWRGLGTGELFF. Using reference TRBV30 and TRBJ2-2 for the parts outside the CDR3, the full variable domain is SQTIHQWPATLVQPVGSPLSLECTVEGTSNPNLYWYRQAAGRGLQLLFYSVGIGQISSEVPQNLSASRPQDRQFILSSKKLLLSDSGFYLCAWRGLGTGELFFGEGSRLTVL.

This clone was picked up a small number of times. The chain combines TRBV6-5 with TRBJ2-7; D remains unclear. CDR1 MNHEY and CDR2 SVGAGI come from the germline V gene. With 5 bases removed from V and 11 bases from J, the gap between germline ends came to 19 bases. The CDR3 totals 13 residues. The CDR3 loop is CASSPRVKRTEYF. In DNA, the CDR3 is TGTGCCAGCAGTCCCCGAGTAAAGCGTACCGAGTACTTC.

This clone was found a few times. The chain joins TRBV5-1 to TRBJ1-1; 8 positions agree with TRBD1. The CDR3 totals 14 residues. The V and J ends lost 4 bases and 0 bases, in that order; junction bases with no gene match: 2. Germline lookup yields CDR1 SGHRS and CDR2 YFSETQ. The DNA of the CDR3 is TGCGCCAGCAGCAAACAGGGGGTGAACACTGAAGCTTTCTTT. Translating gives CASSKQGVNTEAFF. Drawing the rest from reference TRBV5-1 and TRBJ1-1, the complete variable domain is KAGVTQTPRYLIKTRGQQVTLSCSPISGHRSVSWYQQTPGQGLQFLFEYFSETQRNKGNFPGRFSGRQFSNSRSEMNVSTLELGDSALYLCASSKQGVNTEAFFGQGTRLTVV.

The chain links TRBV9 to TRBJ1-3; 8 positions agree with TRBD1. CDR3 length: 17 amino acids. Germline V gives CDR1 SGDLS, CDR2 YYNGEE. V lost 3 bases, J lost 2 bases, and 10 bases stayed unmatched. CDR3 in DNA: TGTGCCAGCAGCGAGGCCGGACAGGGCGGTACTGGAAACACCATATATTTT. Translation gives CASSEAGQGGTGNTIYF.

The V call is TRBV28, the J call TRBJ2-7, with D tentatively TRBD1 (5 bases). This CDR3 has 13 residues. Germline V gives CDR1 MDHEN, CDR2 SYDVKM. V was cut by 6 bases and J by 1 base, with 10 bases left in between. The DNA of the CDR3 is TGTGCCAGCAGAAACACAGGTTCCTACGAGCAGTACTTC. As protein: CASRNTGSYEQYF.

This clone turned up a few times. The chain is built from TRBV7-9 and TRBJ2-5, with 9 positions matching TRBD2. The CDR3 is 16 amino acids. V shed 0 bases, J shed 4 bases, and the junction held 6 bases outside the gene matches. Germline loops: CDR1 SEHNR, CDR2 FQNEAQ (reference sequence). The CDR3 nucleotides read TGTGCCAGCAGCTTAGCGCTCGGCGGGGGGGCAGAGACCCAGTACTTC. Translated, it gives CASSLALGGGAETQYF.

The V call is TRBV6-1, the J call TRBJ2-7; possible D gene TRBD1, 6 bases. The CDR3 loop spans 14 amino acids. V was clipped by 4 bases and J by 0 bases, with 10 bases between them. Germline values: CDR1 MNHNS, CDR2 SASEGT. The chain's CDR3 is CASSGTGSSYEQYF. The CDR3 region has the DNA TGTGCCAGCAGTGGTACAGGGAGCTCCTACGAGCAGTACTTC.

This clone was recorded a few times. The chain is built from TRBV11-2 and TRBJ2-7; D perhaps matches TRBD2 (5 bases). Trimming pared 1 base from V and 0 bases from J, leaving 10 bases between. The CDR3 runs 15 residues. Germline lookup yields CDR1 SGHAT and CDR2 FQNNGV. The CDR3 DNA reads TGTGCCAGCAGCTTAGTTCGGAGGAGCTCCTACGAGCAGTACTTC. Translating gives CASSLVRRSSYEQYF. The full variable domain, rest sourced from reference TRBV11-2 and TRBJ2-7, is EAGVAQSPRYKIIEKRQSVAFWCNPISGHATLYWYQQILGQGPKLLIQFQNNGVVDDSQLPKDRFSAERLKGVDSTLKIQPAKLEDSAVYLCASSLVRRSSYEQYFGPGTRLTVT.

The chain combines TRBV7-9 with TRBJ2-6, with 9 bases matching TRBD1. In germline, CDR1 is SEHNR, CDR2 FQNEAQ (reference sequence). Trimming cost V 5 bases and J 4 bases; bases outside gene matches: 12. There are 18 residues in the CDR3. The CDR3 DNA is TGTGCCAGCAGCGAATGGGACAGGGCCCAAGTAGGGGCCAACGTCCTGACTTTC. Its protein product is CASSEWDRAQVGANVLTF.

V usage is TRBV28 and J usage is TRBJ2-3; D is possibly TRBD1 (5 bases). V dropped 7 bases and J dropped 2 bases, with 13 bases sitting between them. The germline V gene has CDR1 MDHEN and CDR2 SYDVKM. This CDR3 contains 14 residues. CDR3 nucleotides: TGTGCCAGCACCACGTTGGGGCTCACAGATACGCAGTATTTT. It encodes CASTTLGLTDTQYF.

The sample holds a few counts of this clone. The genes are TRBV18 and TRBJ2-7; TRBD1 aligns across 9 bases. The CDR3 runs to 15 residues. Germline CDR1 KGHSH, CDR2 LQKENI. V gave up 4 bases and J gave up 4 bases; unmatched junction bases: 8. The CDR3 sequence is CASSRGQGKIYEQYF. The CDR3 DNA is TGTGCCAGCTCACGTGGACAGGGGAAAATATACGAGCAGTACTTC. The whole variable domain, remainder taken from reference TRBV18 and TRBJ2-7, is NAGVMQNPRHLVRRRGQEARLRCSPMKGHSHVYWYRQLPEEGLKFMVYLQKENIIDESGMPKERFSAEFPKEGPSILRIQQVVRGDSAAYFCASSRGQGKIYEQYFGPGTRLTVT.

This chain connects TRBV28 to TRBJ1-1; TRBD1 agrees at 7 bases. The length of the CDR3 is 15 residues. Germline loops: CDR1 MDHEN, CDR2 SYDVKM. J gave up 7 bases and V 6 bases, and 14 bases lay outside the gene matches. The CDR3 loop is CASREERGRGFEAFF. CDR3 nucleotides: TGTGCCAGCAGGGAGGAGAGGGGGCGCGGTTTTGAAGCTTTCTTT.

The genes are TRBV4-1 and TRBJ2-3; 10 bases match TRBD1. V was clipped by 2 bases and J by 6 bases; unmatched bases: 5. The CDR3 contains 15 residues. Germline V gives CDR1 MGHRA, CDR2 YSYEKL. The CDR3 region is CASSQPRDRGDTQYF. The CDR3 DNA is TGCGCCAGCAGCCAACCCCGGGACAGGGGTGATACGCAGTATTTT.

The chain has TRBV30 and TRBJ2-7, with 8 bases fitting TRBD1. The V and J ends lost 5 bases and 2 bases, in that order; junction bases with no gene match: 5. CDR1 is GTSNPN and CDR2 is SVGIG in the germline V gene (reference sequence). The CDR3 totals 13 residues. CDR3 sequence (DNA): TGTGCCTGGCTCCGGGACAGGACCTACGAGCAGTACTTC. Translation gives CAWLRDRTYEQYF.